This entry features one TCR beta chain sequence. Its antigen specificity is not known. Base qualities were left out, and no much larger clone turns up one base away. A second Seattle source provided samples from volunteer blood donors who had recovered from COVID-19. Whole blood was collected in K2EDTA tubes by collaborating institutions according to the institutions' own protocols. For TCRbeta analysis, collaborators shipped samples in one of three forms: frozen whole blood, isolated PBMCs, or DNA extracted from either of those sample types. TCRbeta CDR3 regions were amplified from genomic DNA by means of the immunoSEQ Assay, a bias-controlled multiplex PCR. As for the original processing: Nucleated cell counts per sample were estimated from amplification of reference gene primers within the assay. Sequence reads were collapsed and filtered to measure the absolute abundance of every unique TCRbeta CDR3 rearrangement. For each sample, productive Simpson clonality was calculated as the square root of Simpson's diversity index across productive rearrangements. The table comes from immuneACCESS by way of TCRdb, which keeps in-frame sequences with V and J called. Part of the clones is missing from these tables; in studies checked, under half for an unresolved V gene and the rest for unknown reasons. V and J calls and clone size are those listed in that table; D and trimming were worked out from the DNA. In this sample the table shows about 190,000 clones, around nine tenths of which occur a single time. Less than 7.5% of the sample is held by the ten biggest clonotypes.

The data were taken from a study of blood T cell repertoires in COVID-19 (dated by TCRdb to the early 2020s). About the full investigation: Samples from collaborators originated in the United States, Italy and Spain and spanned both the acute and convalescent phases of COVID-19. The material from the prospective study consisted of cDNA or gDNA derived from T cells, B-cell-depleted T cells, or PBMCs. The dataset comprised deeply sampled blood TCRbeta repertoires from subjects exposed to, actively infected with, or recovered from COVID-19. A freely available public database, intended as a resource for researchers studying the immune response to SARS-CoV-2, is where the repertoires were released. The samples were drawn from the first 160 participants of the ongoing ImmuneRACE study and from 950 to 1,500 subjects provided by 6 global collaborators. Nearly every sample came with metadata listing a de-identified subject ID, COVID-19 status, age in years and sex. HLA class I and class II types, where available, came from metadata supplied by the sample provider rather than from assay-based typing. Findings and caveats that apply to the study as a whole: Clinical and demographic metadata were provided uncurated, with the amount varying by source and participant.

The material sequenced was peripheral blood. This receptor was obtained from a woman in her forties who had recovered from COVID-19.

For the CDR3, the sequence is CASSQSGNDYGYTF. The nucleotides are TGTGCCAGCAGCCAGTCCGGGAACGACTATGGCTACACCTTC. The chain uses TRBV9 and TRBJ1-2, with an unclear D gene assignment. V was cut back by 4 bases and J by 3 bases, leaving a gap of 13 bases between them. CDR1 and CDR2 (SGDLS, YYNGEE) derive from the germline V gene. The CDR3 spans 14 residues, from the cysteine through the phenylalanine. The kept DNA is CDR3 alone, 42 bases in frame from the first base.